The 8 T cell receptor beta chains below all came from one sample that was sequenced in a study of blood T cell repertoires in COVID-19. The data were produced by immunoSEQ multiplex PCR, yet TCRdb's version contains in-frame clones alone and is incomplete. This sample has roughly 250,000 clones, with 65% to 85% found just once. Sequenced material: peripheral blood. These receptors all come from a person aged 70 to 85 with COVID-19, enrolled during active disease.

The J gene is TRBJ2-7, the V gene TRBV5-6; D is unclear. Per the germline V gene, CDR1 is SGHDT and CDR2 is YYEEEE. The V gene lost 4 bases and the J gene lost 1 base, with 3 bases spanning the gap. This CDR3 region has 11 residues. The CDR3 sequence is CASSHSYEQYF. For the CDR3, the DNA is TGTGCCAGCAGCCATTCCTACGAGCAGTACTTC.

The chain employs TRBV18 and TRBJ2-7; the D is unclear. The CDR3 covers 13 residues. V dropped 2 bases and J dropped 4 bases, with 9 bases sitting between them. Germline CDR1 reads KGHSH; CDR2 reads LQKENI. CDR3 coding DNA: TGTGCCAGCTCACCAATCGCGTCATACGAGCAGTACTTC. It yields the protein CASSPIASYEQYF.

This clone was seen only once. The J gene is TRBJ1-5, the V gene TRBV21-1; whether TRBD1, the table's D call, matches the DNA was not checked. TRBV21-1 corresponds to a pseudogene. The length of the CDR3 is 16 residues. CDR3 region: CASSKKRDRVNQPQHF. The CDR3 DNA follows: TGTGCCAGCAGCAAAAAACGGGACAGGGTTAATCAGCCCCAGCATTTT.

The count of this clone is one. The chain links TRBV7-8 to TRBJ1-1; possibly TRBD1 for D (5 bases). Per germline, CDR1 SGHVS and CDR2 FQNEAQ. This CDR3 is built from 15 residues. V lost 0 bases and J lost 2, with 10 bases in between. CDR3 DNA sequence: TGTGCCAGCAGCTTAGCAAAAGGGGTCAACACTGAAGCTTTCTTT. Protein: CASSLAKGVNTEAFF.

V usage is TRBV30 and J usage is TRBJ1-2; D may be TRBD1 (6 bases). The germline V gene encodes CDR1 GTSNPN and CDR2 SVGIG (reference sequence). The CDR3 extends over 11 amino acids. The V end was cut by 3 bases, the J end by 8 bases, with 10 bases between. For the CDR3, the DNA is TGTGCCTGGAGGGGGGCTTGGGGCTACACCTTC. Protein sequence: CAWRGAWGYTF.

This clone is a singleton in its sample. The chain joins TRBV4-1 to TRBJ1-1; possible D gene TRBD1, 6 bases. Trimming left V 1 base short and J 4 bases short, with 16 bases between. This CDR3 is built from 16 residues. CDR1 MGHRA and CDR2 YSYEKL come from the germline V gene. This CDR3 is CASSQGSAQGGTEAFF. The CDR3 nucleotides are TGCGCCAGCAGCCAAGGATCTGCACAGGGCGGCACTGAAGCTTTCTTT.

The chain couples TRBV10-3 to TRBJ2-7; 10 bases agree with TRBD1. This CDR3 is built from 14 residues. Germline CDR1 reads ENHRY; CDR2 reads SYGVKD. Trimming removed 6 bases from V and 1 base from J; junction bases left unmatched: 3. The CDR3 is CAIRRTGGSYEQYF. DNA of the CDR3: TGTGCCATCAGGCGGACAGGGGGATCCTACGAGCAGTACTTC.

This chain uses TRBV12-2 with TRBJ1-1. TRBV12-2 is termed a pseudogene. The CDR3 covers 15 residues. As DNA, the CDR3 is TGTGCAAGTCGGCAACGGTCCGGGAGGGCCTGGCCAGCTTTCTTT. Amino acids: CASRQRSGRAWPAFF.